Here is one T cell receptor (beta chain) with its context. Its target is not known. TCR beta CDR3 regions were amplified from RNA. The TCR CDR3 first-round RT-PCR relied on the HTBI primer set. TCRdb analysed the multiplex PCR reads with MiXCR anew, one entry per CDR3 protein. The profile shows about 500,000 distinct CDR3 sequences, 35% to 50% of them singletons. The entry originates in a study of T cells in Graves' hyperthyroidism and ophthalmopathy. General study findings and limits: A 13 V-J signature model discriminated ophthalmopathy versus stable hyperthyroidism. Onset of ophthalmopathy came a median roughly 6.9 months after the model predicted it.

The CDR3 runs 15 residues. The V gene end was trimmed by 4 bases and the J gene end by 0 bases; junction bases not matched to a gene: 2. Germline V gives CDR1 SEHNR, CDR2 FQNEAQ (reference sequence). The sample was peripheral blood or thyroid tissue (not recorded which). V usage is TRBV7-9 and J usage is TRBJ1-1; the match to TRBD1 covers 10 bases. The receptor was derived from an adult woman with Graves' disease, either hyperthyroidism or ophthalmopathy (not recorded which). CDR3 DNA: TGTGCCAGCAGCTCGACAGGGGGCATGAACACTGAAGCTTTCTTT. It codes for CASSSTGGMNTEAFF.